This T cell receptor (beta chain) was sequenced for a study of pediatric ulcerative colitis. Sequenced by immunoSEQ multiplex PCR; TCRdb stores in-frame clones only, minus some. The data contain around 10,000 clones, roughly 82% of them singletons. As concerns this clone: What it binds is not known.

During colonoscopy, one to two rectal pinch biopsies were collected. Controls had colonoscopy for suspected IBD, with normal endoscopy and no IBD the following year. General study findings and limits: Two patients had blood samples with substantially reduced template counts. Some T cells in rectal biopsies may come from blood, especially with overt colitis.

The germline gives CDR1 SQVTM, CDR2 ANQGSEA. Trimming shortened V by 1 base and J by 4 bases, and 10 bases separated the two germline ends. This CDR3 has 13 residues. The TCR comes from a girl under 18 who was a control in a study of pediatric ulcerative colitis. The source material was gut tissue. The chain joins TRBV29-1 to TRBJ1-1, with D uncertain. In nucleotides, the CDR3 is TGCAGCGTTGAAGTGCTAGGGAGCACTGAAGCTTTCTTT. Its translation: CSVEVLGSTEAFF.